This T cell receptor beta chain stems from a study of identifying expanded T cells in peripheral blood. As for this clone: What it binds is unknown.

The assay was immunoSEQ multiplex PCR, and TCRdb's table has in-frame clones only and misses some. The sample has roughly 84,000 clones; 70% to 90% are singletons. Findings and caveats of the study: Approximately 2-week clone count variance significantly increased as total template count grew. Over around two and four weeks, about 15 and 18 clones changed, versus around 1.2 between replicates.

Healthy donors had no documented immune events, such as infections, while sampled. There are 14 residues in the CDR3. Losses at the gene ends were 1 base for V and 9 bases for J; bases not matched to a gene: 5. The germline V gene encodes CDR1 LGHNA and CDR2 YNFKEQ. The chain has TRBV4-2 and TRBJ2-1; 8 bases line up with TRBD1. The sample consisted of blood. The TCR sequence derives from a person aged 18 to 75 in good health. CDR3 bases: TGTGCCAGCAGCCAAGGGACAGGGTTTTTTGAGCAGTTCTTC. Protein sequence: CASSQGTGFFEQFF.